The text below deals with one T cell receptor beta chain. This CDR3 is 14 amino acids long. The V end was cut by 4 bases, the J end by 3 bases, with 11 bases between. The germline gives CDR1 SGDLS, CDR2 YYNGEE. The data originate from a study of blood T cell repertoires in COVID-19. About the research overall: T cells, B-cell-depleted T cells, or PBMCs provided the cDNA or gDNA that served as material.

In the authors' methods: Estimation of nucleated cell counts relied on the amplification of reference gene primers. Some clones are missing from TCRdb's copy, which holds only in-frame ones; the method was immunoSEQ multiplex PCR. For V, J and clone size, that table is used; D and trimming come from the DNA. Found here are about 230,000 clones, more than 80% of them singletons; the top ten hold around 7.5%. The chain combines TRBV9 with TRBJ2-1, with TRBD1 as a possible D gene (5 bases). The source material was peripheral blood. The clonotype comes from a woman of 80 years or more with COVID-19, enrolled during active disease. CDR3 nucleotides: TGTGCCAGCAGCCTCGTAGGGGACTACAATGAGCAGTTCTTC. This codes for CASSLVGDYNEQFF.